The present T cell receptor beta chain was sequenced within a study of blood T cell repertoires in COVID-19. Study processing details: The authors estimated nucleated cell counts from reference gene primer amplification. Assay: immunoSEQ multiplex PCR; the TCRdb copy retains only in-frame clones and omits some. For V, J and clone size, that table is used; D and trimming come from the DNA. The sample lists 200,000 to 250,000 clones, roughly nine tenths seen once, with around 6.9% in the top ten. V was pared by 2 bases and J by 2 bases, with 12 bases between. The CDR3 spans 15 residues. The germline V gene has CDR1 MNHEY and CDR2 SVGAGI.

The chain recombines TRBV6-5 with TRBJ1-1; D possibly corresponds to TRBD1 (6 bases). This TCR was sampled from a man aged 60 to 75 who had recovered from COVID-19. Sequenced material: peripheral blood. CDR3 protein: CASSYLRGSNTEAFF. The CDR3 nucleotides read TGTGCCAGCAGTTACCTCAGGGGTTCCAACACTGAAGCTTTCTTT.